This T cell receptor (beta chain) was observed in a study of T-cell memory formation after mild COVID-19. Study summary: The study found TCR clusters largely donor specific.

Regarding the study as a whole: Day 37-peaking second-wave clones had unconfirmed SARS-CoV-2 specificity. CD4/CD8 balance characterized clones contracting day 15 to 85, and CD4+ skew characterized later expanders.

This CDR3 region has 16 residues. This clonotype has just a few counts. Its antigen is as yet unknown. TCRdb redid the calling of the 5' RACE reads with MiXCR, one entry per CDR3 protein. The data show 250,000 or so distinct CDR3 sequences, with roughly a tenth seen just once and 20% to 25% held by the top ten. Material: PBMCs or a T cell subset sorted from them (not recorded which). The rearrangement links TRBV12-1 to TRBJ2-7. TRBV12-1 constitutes a pseudogene. The source is a young man who had mild COVID-19 (a few samples of this study predate the infection). Cell type and time point are not known. CDR3 sequence reads: CASSFTLAHTSYEQYF. The DNA of the CDR3 is TGTGCCAGCAGCTTTACGCTAGCCCATACCTCCTACGAGCAGTACTTC.